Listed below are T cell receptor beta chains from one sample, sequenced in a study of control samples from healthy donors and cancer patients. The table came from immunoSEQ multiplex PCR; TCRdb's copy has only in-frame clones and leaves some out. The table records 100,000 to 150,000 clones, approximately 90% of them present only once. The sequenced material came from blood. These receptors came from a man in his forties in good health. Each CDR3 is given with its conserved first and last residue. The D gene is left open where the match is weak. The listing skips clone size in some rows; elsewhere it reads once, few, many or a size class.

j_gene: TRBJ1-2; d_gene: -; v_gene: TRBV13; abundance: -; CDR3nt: TGTGCCAGCAGCCGAACGCCAGGGCAAAAGGCTTATGGCTACACCTTC; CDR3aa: CASSRTPGQKAYGYTF
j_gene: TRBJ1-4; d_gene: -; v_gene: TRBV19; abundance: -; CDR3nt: TGTGCCAGTCGTAACGGTATAATGAAAGGACTGTTTTTT; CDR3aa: CASRNGIMKGLFF
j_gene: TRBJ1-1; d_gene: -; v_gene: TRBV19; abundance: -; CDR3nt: TGTGCCAGTAGTATCAGCAGTACTGAAGCTTTCTTT; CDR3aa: CASSISSTEAFF
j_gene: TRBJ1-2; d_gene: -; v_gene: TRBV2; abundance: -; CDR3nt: TGTGCCAGCAGTGAAATAGCAATGGACAATAACTATGGCTACACCTTC; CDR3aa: CASSEIAMDNNYGYTF
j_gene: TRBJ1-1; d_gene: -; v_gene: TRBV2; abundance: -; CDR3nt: TGTGCCGGATCCGGGGCTTCTAACACTGAAGCTTTCTTT; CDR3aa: CAGSGASNTEAFF
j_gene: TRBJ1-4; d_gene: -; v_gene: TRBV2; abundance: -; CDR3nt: TGTGCCAGCACGGTTAGGCCCCGAGGGGAAAAACTGTTTTTT; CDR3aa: CASTVRPRGEKLFF
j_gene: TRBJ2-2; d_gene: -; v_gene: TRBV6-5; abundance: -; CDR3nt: TGTGCCAGCAGCTCTGGCACCGGGGAGCTGTTTTTT; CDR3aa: CASSSGTGELFF
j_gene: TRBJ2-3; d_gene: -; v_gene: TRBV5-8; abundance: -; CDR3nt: TGTGCCAGCAGCTTGTCCAAGCCGGGAGATACGCAGTATTTT; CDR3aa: CASSLSKPGDTQYF
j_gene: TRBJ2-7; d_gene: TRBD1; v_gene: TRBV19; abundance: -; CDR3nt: TGTGCCACCACCCGGACAGGGAGGTCCTACGAGCAGTACTTC; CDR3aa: CATTRTGRSYEQYF
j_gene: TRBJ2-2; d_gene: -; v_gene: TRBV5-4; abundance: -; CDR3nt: TGTGCCAGCAGCTTGGTGGACATGAACACCGGGGAGCTGTTTTTT; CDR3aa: CASSLVDMNTGELFF
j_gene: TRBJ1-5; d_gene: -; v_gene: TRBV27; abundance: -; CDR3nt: TGTGCCAGTGAGGGGAGCAATCAGCCCCAGCATTTT; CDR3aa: CASEGSNQPQHF
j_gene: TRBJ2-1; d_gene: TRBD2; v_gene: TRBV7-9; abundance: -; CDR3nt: TGTGCCAGCTATTCACTAGCGGGGATTGATCCTTACAATGAGCAGTTCTTC; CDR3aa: CASYSLAGIDPYNEQFF
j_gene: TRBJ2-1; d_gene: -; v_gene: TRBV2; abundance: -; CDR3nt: TGTGCCAGCAGTACTGAATGGGACTCGCCGCAGTTCTTC; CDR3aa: CASSTEWDSPQFF
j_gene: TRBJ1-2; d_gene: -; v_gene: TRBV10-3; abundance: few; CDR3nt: TGTGCCATCAGTCAGGACCCAGTACAGGGCTACACCTTC; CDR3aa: CAISQDPVQGYTF
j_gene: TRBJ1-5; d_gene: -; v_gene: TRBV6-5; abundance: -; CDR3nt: TGTGCCAGCAGCTCAGCCCCTGATAGCAATCAGCCCCAGCATTTT; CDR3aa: CASSSAPDSNQPQHF
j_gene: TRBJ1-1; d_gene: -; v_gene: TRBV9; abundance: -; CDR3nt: TGTGCCAGCAGCGTAGCTACTATGAACACTGAAGCTTTCTTT; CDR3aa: CASSVATMNTEAFF
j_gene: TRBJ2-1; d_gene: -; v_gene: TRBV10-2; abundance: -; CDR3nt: TGCGCCAGCACCGGCACCCGGTCGGACAATGAGCAGTTCTTC; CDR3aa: CASTGTRSDNEQFF
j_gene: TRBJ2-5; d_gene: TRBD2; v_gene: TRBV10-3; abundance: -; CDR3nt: TGTGCCATCAGTGAGTCGAAATCTAGCGGGGGGCTCCAAGAGACCCAGTACTTC; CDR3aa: CAISESKSSGGLQETQYF
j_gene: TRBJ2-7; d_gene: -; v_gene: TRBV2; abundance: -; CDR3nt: TGTGCCAGCAGTGAACGGACACCCAACTACGAGCAGTACTTC; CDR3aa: CASSERTPNYEQYF
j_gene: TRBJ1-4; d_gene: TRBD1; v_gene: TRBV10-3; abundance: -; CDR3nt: TGTGCCATCAGTGATGGGACAGGGCGTGAAAAACTGTTTTTT; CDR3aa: CAISDGTGREKLFF
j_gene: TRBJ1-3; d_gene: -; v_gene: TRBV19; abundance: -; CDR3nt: TGTGCCAGTAGTATTGATGGGGCCACCTGGAACACCATATATTTT; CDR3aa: CASSIDGATWNTIYF
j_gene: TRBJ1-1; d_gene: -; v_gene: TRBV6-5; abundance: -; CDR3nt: TGTGCCAGCAGGCAGGGACGGATTAGCACTGAAGCTTTCTTT; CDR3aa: CASRQGRISTEAFF
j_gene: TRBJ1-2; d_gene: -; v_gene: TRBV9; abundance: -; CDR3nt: TGTGCCAGCAGCGTAGCAGGGTCTTATCTCTATGGCTACACCTTC; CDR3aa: CASSVAGSYLYGYTF
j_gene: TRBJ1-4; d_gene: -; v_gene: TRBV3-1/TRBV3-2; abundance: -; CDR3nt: TGTGCCAGCAGCTTACGGTTCGCTGAAAAACTGTTTTTT; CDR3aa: CASSLRFAEKLFF
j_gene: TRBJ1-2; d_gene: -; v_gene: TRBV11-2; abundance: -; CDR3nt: TGTGCCAGCAGCAAAGGGTCGAAAGTAGCTAACTATGGCTACACCTTC; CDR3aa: CASSKGSKVANYGYTF
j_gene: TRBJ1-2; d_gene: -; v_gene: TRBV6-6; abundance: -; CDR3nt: TGTGCCAGCAGTTTGCGGAGCCTTGACTACTTC; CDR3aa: CASSLRSLDYF
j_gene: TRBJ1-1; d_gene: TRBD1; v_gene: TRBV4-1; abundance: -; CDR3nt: TGCGCCAGCAGCCAAGTGGGGGCAGGGGGCACTGAAGCTTTCTTT; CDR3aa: CASSQVGAGGTEAFF